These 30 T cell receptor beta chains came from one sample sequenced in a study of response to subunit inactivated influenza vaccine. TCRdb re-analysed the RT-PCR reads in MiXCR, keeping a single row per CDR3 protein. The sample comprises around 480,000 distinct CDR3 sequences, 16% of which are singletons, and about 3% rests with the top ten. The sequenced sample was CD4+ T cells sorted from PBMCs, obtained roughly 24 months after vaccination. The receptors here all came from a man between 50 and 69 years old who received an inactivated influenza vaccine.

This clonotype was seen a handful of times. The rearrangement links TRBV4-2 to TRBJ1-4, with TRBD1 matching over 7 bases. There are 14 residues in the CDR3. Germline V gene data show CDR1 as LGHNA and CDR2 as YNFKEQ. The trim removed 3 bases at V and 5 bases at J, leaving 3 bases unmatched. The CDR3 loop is CASSQRDSNEKLFF. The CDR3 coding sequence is TGTGCCAGCAGCCAGAGGGACAGCAATGAAAAACTGTTTTTT.

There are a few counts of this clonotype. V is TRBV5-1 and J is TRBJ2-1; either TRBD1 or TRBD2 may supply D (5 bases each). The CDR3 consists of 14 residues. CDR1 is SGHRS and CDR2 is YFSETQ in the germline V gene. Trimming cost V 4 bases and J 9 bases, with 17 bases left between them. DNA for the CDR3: TGCGCCAGCAGCATCTCCCAGGGACGGGGTGAGCAGTTCTTC. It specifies CASSISQGRGEQFF.

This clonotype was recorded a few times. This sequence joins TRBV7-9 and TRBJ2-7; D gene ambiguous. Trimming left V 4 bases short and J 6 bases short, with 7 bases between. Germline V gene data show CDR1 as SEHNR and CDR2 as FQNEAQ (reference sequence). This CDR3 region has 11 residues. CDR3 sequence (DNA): TGTGCCAGCAGCTCTAAATCCGAGCAGTACTTC. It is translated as CASSSKSEQYF.

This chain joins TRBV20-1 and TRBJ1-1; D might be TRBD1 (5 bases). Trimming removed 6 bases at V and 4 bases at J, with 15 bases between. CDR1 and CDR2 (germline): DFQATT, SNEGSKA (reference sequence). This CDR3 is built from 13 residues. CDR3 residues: CSARGETGTEAFF. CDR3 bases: TGCAGTGCCCGGGGGGAAACTGGCACTGAAGCTTTCTTT.

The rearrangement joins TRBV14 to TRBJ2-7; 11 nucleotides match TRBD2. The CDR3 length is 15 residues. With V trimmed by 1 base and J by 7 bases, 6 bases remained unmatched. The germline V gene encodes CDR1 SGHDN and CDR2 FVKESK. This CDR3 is CASSQALAGVREQYF. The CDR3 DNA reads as TGTGCCAGCAGCCAAGCACTAGCGGGAGTCAGGGAGCAGTACTTC.

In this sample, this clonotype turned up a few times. Here the CDR3 reads CASSPASLAGAYEQYF. The DNA of the CDR3 is TGTGCCAGCAGCCCCGCTTCTCTAGCGGGGGCCTACGAGCAGTACTTC. The chain carries TRBV28 and TRBJ2-7; 10 nucleotides match TRBD2. Trimming at V came to 6 bases and at J to 2 bases, leaving 10 bases not matched to a gene. The CDR3 consists of 16 residues. Germline assignment: CDR1 MDHEN and CDR2 SYDVKM.

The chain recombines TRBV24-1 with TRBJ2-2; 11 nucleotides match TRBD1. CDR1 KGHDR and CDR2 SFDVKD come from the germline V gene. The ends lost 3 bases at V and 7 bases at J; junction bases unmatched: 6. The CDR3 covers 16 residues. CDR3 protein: CATSDMDRGPIGELFF. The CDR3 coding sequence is TGTGCCACCAGTGATATGGACAGGGGGCCTATCGGGGAGCTGTTTTTT.

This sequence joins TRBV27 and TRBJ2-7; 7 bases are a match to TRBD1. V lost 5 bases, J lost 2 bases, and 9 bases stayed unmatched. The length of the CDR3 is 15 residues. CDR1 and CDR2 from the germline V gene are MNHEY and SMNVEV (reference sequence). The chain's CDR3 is CASSLQGISPYEQYF. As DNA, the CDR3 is TGTGCCAGCAGTCTACAGGGGATATCTCCCTACGAGCAGTACTTC.

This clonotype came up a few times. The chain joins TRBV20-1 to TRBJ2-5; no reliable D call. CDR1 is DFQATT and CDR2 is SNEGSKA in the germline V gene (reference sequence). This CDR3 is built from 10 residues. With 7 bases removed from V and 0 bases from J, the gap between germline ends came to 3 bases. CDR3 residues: CSVYQETQYF. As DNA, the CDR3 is TGCAGTGTGTACCAAGAGACCCAGTACTTC.

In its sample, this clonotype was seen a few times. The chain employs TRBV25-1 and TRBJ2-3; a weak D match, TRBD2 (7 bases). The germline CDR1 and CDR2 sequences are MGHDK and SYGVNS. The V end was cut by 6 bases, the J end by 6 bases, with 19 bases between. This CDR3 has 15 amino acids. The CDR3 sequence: CASSQGGRAADTQYF. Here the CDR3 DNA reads TGTGCCAGCAGCCAAGGGGGGAGGGCCGCGGATACGCAGTATTTT.

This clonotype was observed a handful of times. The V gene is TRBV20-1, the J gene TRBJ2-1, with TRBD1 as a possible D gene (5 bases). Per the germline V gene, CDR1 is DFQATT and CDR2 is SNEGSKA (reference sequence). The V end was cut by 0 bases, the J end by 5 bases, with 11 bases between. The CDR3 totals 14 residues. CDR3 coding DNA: TGCAGTGCTAGAGAGGGTGGGGCGCACAATGAGCAGTTCTTC. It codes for CSAREGGAHNEQFF.

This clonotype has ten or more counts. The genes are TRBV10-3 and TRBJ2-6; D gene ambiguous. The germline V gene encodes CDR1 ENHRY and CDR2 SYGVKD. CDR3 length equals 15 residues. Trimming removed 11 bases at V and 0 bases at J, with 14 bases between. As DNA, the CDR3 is TGTGCCTCCCTTATGGGGTCCTCTGGGGCCAACGTCCTGACTTTC. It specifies CASLMGSSGANVLTF.

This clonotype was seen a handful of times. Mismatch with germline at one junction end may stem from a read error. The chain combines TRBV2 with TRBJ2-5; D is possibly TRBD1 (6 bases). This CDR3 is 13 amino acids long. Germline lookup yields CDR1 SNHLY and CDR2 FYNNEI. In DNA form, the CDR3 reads TGTGCTAGCAACAGGGCAGCCCAAGAGACCCAGTACTTC. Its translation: CASNRAAQETQYF.

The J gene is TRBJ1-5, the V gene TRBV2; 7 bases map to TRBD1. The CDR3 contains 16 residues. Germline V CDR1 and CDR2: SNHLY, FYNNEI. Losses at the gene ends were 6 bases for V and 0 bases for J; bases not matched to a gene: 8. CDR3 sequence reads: CASRLGQSYSNQPQHF. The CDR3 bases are TGTGCCAGCAGATTGGGACAGTCGTATAGCAATCAGCCCCAGCATTTT.

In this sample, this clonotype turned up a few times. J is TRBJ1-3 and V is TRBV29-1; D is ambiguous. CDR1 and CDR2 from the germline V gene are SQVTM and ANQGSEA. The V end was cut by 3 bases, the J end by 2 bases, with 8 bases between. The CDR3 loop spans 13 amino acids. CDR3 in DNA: TGCAGCGTTGAGACGAGAGCTGGAAACACCATATATTTT. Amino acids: CSVETRAGNTIYF.

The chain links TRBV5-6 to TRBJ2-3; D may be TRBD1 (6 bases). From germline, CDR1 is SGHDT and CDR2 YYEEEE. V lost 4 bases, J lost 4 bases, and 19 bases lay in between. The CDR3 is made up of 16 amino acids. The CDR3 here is CASSRYRAVIADTQYF. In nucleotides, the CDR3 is TGTGCCAGCAGCAGATACAGGGCGGTGATTGCAGATACGCAGTATTTT.

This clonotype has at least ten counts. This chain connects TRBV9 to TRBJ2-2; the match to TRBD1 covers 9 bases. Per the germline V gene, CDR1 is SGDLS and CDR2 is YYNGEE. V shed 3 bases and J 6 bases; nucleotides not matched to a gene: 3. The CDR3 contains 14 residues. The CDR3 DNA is TGTGCCAGCAGCGCGACAGGGGGGGCCGGGGAGCTGTTTTTT. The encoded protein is CASSATGGAGELFF.

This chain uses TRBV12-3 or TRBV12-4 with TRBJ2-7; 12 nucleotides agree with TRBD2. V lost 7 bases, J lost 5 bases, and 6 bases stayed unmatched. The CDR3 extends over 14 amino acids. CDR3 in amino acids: CASTWTSGTDEQYF. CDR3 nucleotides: TGTGCCAGCACCTGGACTAGCGGGACAGACGAGCAGTACTTC.

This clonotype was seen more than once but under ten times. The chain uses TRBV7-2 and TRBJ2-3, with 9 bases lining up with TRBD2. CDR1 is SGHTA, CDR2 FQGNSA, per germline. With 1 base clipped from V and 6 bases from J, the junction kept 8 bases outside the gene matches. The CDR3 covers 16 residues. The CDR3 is CASSLVAGVSKDTQYF. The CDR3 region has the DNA TGTGCCAGCAGCTTAGTAGCGGGAGTGAGTAAGGATACGCAGTATTTT.

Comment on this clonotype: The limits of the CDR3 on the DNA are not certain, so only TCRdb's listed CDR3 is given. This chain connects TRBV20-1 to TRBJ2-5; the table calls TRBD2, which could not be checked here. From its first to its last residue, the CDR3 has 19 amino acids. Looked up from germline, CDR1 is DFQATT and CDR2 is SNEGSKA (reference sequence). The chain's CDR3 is CSAFGTDLEREFFGETQYF.

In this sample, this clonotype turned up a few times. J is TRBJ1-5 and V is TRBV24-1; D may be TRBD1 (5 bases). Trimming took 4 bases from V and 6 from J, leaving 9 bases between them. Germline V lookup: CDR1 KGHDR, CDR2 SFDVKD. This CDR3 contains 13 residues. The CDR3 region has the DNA TGTGCCACCAGTGACAGGGTGAGTCAGCCCCAGCATTTT. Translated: CATSDRVSQPQHF.

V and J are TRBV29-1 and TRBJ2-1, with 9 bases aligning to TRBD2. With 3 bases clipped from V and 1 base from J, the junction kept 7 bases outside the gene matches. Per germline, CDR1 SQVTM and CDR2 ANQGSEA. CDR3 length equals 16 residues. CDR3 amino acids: CSVDIASGESYNEQFF. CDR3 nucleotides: TGCAGCGTTGATATCGCTAGCGGGGAATCCTACAATGAGCAGTTCTTC.

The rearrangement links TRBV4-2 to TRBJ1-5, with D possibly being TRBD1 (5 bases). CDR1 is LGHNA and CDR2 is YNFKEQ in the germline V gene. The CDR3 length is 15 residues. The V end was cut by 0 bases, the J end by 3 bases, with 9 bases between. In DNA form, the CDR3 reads TGTGCCAGCAGCCAAGATTGGGGGGTCAATCAGCCCCAGCATTTT. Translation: CASSQDWGVNQPQHF.

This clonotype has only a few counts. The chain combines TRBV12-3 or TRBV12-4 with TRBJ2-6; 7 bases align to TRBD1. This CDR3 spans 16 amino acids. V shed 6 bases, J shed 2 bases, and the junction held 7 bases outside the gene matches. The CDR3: CASSKTGSPGANVLTF. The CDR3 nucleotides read TGTGCCAGCAGCAAGACAGGGTCCCCTGGGGCCAACGTCCTGACTTTC.

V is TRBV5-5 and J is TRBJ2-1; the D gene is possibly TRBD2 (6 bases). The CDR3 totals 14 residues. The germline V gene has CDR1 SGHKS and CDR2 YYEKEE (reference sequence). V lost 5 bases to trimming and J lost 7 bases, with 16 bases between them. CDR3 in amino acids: CASRIAVGRNEQFF. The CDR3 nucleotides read TGTGCCAGCAGGATAGCGGTAGGGAGGAATGAGCAGTTCTTC.

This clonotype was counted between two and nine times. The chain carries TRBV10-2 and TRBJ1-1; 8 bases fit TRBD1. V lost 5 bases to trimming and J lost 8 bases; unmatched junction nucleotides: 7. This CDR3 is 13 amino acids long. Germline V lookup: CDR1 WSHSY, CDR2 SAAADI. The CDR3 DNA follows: TGCGCCAGCAGTCCCGATCGGGACAGGGAAGCTTTCTTT. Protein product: CASSPDRDREAFF.

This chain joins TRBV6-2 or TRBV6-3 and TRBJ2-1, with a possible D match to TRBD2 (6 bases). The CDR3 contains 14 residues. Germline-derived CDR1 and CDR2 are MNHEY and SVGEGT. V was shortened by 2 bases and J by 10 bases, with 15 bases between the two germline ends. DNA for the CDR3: TGTGCCAGCAGTTACCAGGGACTGGCGGGCGAGCAGTTCTTC. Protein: CASSYQGLAGEQFF.

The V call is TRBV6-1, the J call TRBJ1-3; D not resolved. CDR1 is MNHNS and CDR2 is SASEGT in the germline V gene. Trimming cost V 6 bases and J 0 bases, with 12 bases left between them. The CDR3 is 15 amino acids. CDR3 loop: CASSRDGFSGNTIYF. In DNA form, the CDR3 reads TGTGCCAGCAGCCGAGACGGATTCTCTGGAAACACCATATATTTT.

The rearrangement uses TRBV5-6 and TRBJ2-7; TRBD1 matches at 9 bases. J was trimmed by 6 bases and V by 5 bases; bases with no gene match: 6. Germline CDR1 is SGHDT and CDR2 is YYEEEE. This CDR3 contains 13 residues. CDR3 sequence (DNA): TGTGCCAGCAGTAGGGACAGGGCTATCGAGCAGTACTTC. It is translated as CASSRDRAIEQYF.

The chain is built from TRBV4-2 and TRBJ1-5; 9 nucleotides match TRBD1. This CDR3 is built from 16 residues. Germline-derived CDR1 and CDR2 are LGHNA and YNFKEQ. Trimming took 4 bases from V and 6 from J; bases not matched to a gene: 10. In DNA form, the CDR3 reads TGTGCCAGCAGCCCTCGTGGGGACAGGGCCCCTCAGCCCCAGCATTTT. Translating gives CASSPRGDRAPQPQHF.